This TCR beta chain was recovered during a study of shared T cell receptors in the human thymus (dated by TCRdb to the early 2020s). Notes on the research overall: The study investigated the way shared, self-reactive T-cell receptor alpha chains are produced in the human thymus.

Library construction relied on the immunoSEQ multiplex PCR assay. TCRdb re-hosts the immuneACCESS table, in-frame sequences only. Its copies lack some clones; in the studies checked, an unresolved V gene accounts for under half of them, and the cause for the rest is not known. This sample holds hundreds of thousands of clones; over 75% were observed only once. Around 0.0094% of the sample lies in the top ten. Including the terminal cysteine and phenylalanine, the CDR3 comprises 13 residues. Solely the CDR3 DNA is kept, with 39 bases framed from the first base. CDR1 is given as SQVTM and CDR2 as ANQGSEA, both from the germline V gene. V drops 8 bases and J drops 2 bases, leaving 13 bases in between. Worth noting for this clone: It lacks a known antigen. No quality values exist for individual bases; no much larger clone is one base distant.

The same sample was also studied in work on human thymus T cells. The second paper further reports: Immunologically healthy infants undergoing open corrective cardiac surgery for congenital heart defects in Finland were used as donors. The thymus tissue came from surgical resects taken out during corrective cardiac surgery. V and J gene segment usage appeared biased in both thymic and peripheral blood repertoires. The related research found that thymic TCR repertoires overlapped highly between unrelated individuals. TCR alpha and beta repertoires from roughly 8 infant thymus samples and four related peripheral blood samples were characterized in the study. Donor ages ranged from about 7 to 244 days, and the cohort comprised roughly 6 male and a couple of female infants. Thymocytes were freed from the tissue by mechanical means and kept at -70 degrees C as pellets of roughly 9-30 million cells. Genomic DNA was extracted from frozen cell pellets with a QIAsymphony instrument. TCRB and TCRAD loci were amplified from a standardized quantity of quality-controlled genomic DNA using the immunoSEQ multiplex PCR assay. The V(D)J region was spanned by amplicons of a length sufficient to cover the CDR3 and to identify V and J genes. The commercial immunoSEQ service was used to sequence amplicons on an Illumina platform. Corrections for primer bias and sequencing errors followed previously described methods, while TCRAD and TCRB definitions were based on the IMGT database. The repertoires were analysed using immunoSEQ Analyzer 3.0 and VDJTools for basic statistics, V/J segment usage, diversity estimates, rarefaction and pairwise overlap. Diversity was estimated with Chao1, ChaoE, Efron-Thisted, Shannon and inverse Simpson indices, and also on datasets down-sampled to the smallest sample. For repertoire overlap, CDR3 nucleotide sequence, V gene and J gene had to match strictly, and clustering was done by Jaccard-based multidimensional scaling. Thymus samples yielded on average around 800,000 unique TCRB clonotypes, compared with some 89,000 from blood samples.

The chain is made from TRBV29-1 and TRBJ1-3, and possibly TRBD1, on 6 matching bases. Input material: thymocytes. This clonotype was obtained from a girl less than two years old with a congenital heart defect. Donor details come from another sample of the same person, matched by shared clones. The nucleotides are TGCAGCTCACACAGGGATCCTGGAAACACCATATATTTT. Its product reads: CSSHRDPGNTIYF.